These T cell receptor beta chains were read from a single sample in a study of regulatory T cells in long-lasting Graves disease. TCRdb itself ran the multiplex PCR reads through MiXCR, one entry per CDR3 protein. This sample has about 540,000 distinct CDR3 sequences, with roughly 14% found just once. The same data also went into a second study, on T cells in Graves' hyperthyroidism and ophthalmopathy.

The sequences come from peripheral blood mononuclear cells (PBMCs), collected at new diagnosis, from a patient treated with antithyroid drugs. The receptors here all came from a young man with Graves disease. Both conserved end residues are part of each CDR3. The D gene is left open where the match is weak. Some rows have no size entry. The others give once, few or many, or a class for an expanded clone.

clone size	V gene	CDR3 length	D gene	J gene	CDR3 DNA	CDR3 protein
many	TRBV7-2	13	.	TRBJ2-3	TGTGCCAGCAGCTTAGATAAGGGGGGGGGGCAGTATTTT	CASSLDKGGGQYF
many	TRBV2	12	.	TRBJ2-7	TGTGCCAGCAGTGAACCCTCCTACGAGCAGTACTTC	CASSEPSYEQYF
.	TRBV5-1	15	.	TRBJ1-4	TGCGCCAGCAGCTTGGCGGGACCGCTTAATGAAAAACTGTTTTTT	CASSLAGPLNEKLFF
few	TRBV29-1	13	.	TRBJ1-6	TGCAGCGTTGGGGTTTCCTATAATTCACCCCTCCACTTT	CSVGVSYNSPLHF
many	TRBV20-1	17	TRBD1	TRBJ1-1	TGCAGTGCTAACCCGGGACAGGGGAATCTGTGGAACACTGAAGCTTTCTTT	CSANPGQGNLWNTEAFF
.	TRBV6-5	20	TRBD2	TRBJ2-7	TGTGCCAGCAGTTTCCATTTGCGGGCTAGCGGGAGAAGTGGCTCCTACGAGCAGTACTTC	CASSFHLRASGRSGSYEQYF
.	TRBV4-1	16	.	TRBJ2-1	TGCGCCAGCAGACGGGGGACGTCCTTGAGCTACAATGAGCAGTTCTTC	CASRRGTSLSYNEQFF
.	TRBV7-3	17	.	TRBJ2-1	TGTGCCAGCAGCCTCGGGGGGGGACAGGGATTTTACAATGAGCAGTTCTTC	CASSLGGGQGFYNEQFF
many	TRBV5-1	15	.	TRBJ2-3	TGCGCCAGCAGCTTGGAGATGGGCACCACAGATACGCAGTATTTT	CASSLEMGTTDTQYF
few	TRBV5-5	13	TRBD2	TRBJ2-5	TGTGCCAGCAGCTGGGGGGGCCAAGAGACCCAGTACTTC	CASSWGGQETQYF
few	TRBV27	16	TRBD1	TRBJ2-7	TGTGCCAGCAGCCGTGACAGGGTGCCCGGCTCCTACGAGCAGTACTTC	CASSRDRVPGSYEQYF
many	TRBV10-3	13	.	TRBJ2-1	TGTGCCACCGTCCAATGGGTGGACAATGAGCAGTTCTTC	CATVQWVDNEQFF
many	TRBV2	12	TRBD1	TRBJ2-3	TGTGCCAGCGCGACAGGGGTGGATACGCAGTATTTT	CASATGVDTQYF
many	TRBV12-3/TRBV12-4	15	.	TRBJ1-2	TGTGCCAGCAGTCCCCAGGTACAAGTAGACTATGGCTACACCTTC	CASSPQVQVDYGYTF
.	TRBV5-1	14	.	TRBJ1-5	TGCGCCAGCAGCATTGGACAGTTCACAGATGCGCAGCATTTT	CASSIGQFTDAQHF